This section outlines one T cell receptor (beta chain) sequence together with its context. The sample holds other DNA sequences that translate to the same CDR3. The entry originates in a study of T cell responses to AZD1222 COVID-19 vaccine. Study-level background: Pooled together were second doses at about 4 or about 12 weeks.

The repertoire was sequenced with immunoSEQ multiplex PCR; TCRdb's copy has only in-frame clones and lacks some. The profile covers 100,000 or so clones, with about nine tenths appearing a single time and 1% to 1.5% taken by the ten largest. The CDR3 extends over 12 amino acids. Germline-derived CDR1 and CDR2 are MDHEN and SYDVKM. Trimming removed 3 bases at V and 6 bases at J, with 6 bases between. This TCR was sampled from an adult in good health. The gene calls are TRBV28 and TRBJ2-1; D is ambiguous. The sequencing here drew on peripheral blood, taken on day 0 of AZD1222 vaccination. CDR3 nucleotides: TGTGCCAGCAGTTTGGGCGGCAATGAGCAGTTCTTC. Protein product: CASSLGGNEQFF.